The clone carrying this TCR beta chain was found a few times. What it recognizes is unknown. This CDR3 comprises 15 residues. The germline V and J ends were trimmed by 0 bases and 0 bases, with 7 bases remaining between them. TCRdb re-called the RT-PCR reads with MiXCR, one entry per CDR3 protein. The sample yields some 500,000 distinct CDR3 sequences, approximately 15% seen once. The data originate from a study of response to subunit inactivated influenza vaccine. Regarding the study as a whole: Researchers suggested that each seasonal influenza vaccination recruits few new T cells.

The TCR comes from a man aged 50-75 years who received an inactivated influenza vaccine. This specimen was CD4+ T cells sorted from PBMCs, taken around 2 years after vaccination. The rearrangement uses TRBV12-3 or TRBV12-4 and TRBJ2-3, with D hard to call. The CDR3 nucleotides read TGTGCCAGCAGTTTAGCAACGATTAGCACAGATACGCAGTATTTT. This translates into CASSLATISTDTQYF.